One sample yielded the 3 T cell receptor beta chains listed below, sequenced in a study of blood T cell repertoires in COVID-19. The assay was immunoSEQ multiplex PCR, and TCRdb's table has in-frame clones only and misses some. The sample records around 620,000 clones, about 87% being singletons. Sequenced material: peripheral blood. The receptors originated from a woman in her late teens or twenties with acute or convalescent COVID-19.

CDR3 residues: CASSYGAGDSPLHF. The CDR3 DNA reads TGTGCCAGCAGTTACGGGGCAGGGGACTCACCCCTCCACTTT. The J gene is TRBJ1-6, the V gene TRBV6-5, with D perhaps matching TRBD1 (6 bases). Germline CDR1 is MNHEY and CDR2 is SVGAGI. Trimming removed 2 bases from V and 10 bases from J, with 12 bases in between. This CDR3 has 14 amino acids.

The genes are TRBV19 and TRBJ2-3, with TRBD2 identical over 9 bases. Per the germline V gene, CDR1 is LNHDA and CDR2 is SQIVND (reference sequence). V shed 3 bases, J shed 2 bases, and the junction held 6 bases outside the gene matches. This CDR3 spans 16 amino acids. Here the CDR3 DNA reads TGTGCCAGTAGTATTGAAGCGGGGGGTTCCACAGATACGCAGTATTTT. Residues: CASSIEAGGSTDTQYF.

The rearrangement links TRBV27 to TRBJ2-7, with D possibly being TRBD2 (7 bases). Germline CDR1 and CDR2: MNHEY and SMNVEV (reference sequence). V shed 5 bases and J shed 3 bases, with 17 bases lying between them. This CDR3 is built from 15 residues. In nucleotides, the CDR3 is TGTGCCAGCAGTCTACTGGGGGGGCCGATCTACGAGCAGTACTTC. This gives the protein CASSLLGGPIYEQYF.